Here is one T cell receptor (beta chain) with its context. Its antigen is unidentified. The V gene lost 2 bases and the J gene lost 5 bases, with 10 bases spanning the gap. The CDR3 has 15 amino acids. Germline V gene lookup returns CDR1 SEHNR and CDR2 FQNEAQ (reference sequence). TCRdb re-analysed the 5' RACE reads in MiXCR, keeping a single row per CDR3 protein. The data contain tens of thousands of distinct CDR3 sequences, 7.3% of them singletons. The record originates from a study of T-cell memory formation after mild COVID-19. Study observations and caveats: Mostly located in CM and EM were contracting CD4+ clones, with contracting CD8+ clones located in EMRA.

The sequenced sample consisted of PBMCs or a T cell subset sorted from them (not recorded which). The V call is TRBV7-9, the J call TRBJ1-6, with D uncertain. The origin of this receptor is a man between 18 and 29 years old who had mild COVID-19 (a few samples of this study predate the infection). Cell type and time point are not known. In DNA form, the CDR3 reads TGTGCCAGCAGCTTAATGGAGGGCAATAATTCACCCCTCCACTTT. Translating gives CASSLMEGNNSPLHF.